This T cell receptor beta chain derives from a study of shared clonotypes between healthy human individuals. The table came from immunoSEQ multiplex PCR; TCRdb's copy has only in-frame clones and leaves some out. The sample has a few million clones; under 95% are singletons. The receptor comes from a man between 18 and 29 years old in good health. Some clones in this sample may be carry-over from other donors' samples. Specimen: naive CD4+ T cells from PBMCs. Subset defined: CD45RA+ positively selected.

The DNA of the CDR3 is TGTGCCAGCAGGGCTACCCTAGGGAAGCAGTACTTC. This encodes CASRATLGKQYF. The chain carries TRBV6-1 and TRBJ2-7; D remains unclear. V was trimmed by 6 bases and J by 8 bases, leaving 14 bases between them. This CDR3 contains 12 residues. Per germline, CDR1 MNHNS and CDR2 SASEGT.